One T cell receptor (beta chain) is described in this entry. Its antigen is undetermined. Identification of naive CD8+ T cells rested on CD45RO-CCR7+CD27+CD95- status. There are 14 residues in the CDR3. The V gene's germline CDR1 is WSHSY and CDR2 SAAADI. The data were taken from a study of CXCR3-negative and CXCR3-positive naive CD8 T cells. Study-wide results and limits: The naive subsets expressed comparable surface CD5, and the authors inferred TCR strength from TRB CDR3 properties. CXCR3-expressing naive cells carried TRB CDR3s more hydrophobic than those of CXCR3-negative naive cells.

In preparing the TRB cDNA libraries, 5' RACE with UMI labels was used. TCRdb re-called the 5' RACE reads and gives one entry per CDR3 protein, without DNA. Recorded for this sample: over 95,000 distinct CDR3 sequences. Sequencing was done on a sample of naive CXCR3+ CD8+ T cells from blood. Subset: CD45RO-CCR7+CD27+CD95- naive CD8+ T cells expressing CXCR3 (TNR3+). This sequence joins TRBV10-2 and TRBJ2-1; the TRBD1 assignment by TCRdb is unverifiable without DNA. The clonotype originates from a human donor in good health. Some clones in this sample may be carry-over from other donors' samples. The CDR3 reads CASSESLVPNEQFF.